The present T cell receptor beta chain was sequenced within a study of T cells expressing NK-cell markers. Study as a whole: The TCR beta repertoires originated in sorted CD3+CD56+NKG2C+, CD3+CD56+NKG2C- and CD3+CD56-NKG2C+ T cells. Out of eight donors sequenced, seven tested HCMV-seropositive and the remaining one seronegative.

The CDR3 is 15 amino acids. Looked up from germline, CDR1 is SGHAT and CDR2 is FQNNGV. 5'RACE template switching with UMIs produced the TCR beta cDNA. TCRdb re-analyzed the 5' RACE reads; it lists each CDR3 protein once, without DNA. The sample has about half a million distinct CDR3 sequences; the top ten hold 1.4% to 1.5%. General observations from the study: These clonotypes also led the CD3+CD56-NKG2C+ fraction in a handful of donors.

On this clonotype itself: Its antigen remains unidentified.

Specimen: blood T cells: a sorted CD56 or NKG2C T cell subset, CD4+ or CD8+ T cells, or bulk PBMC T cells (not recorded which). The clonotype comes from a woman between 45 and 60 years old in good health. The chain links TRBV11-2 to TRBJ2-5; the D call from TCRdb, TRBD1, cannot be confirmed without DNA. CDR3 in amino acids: CASSKGGVQGETQYF.